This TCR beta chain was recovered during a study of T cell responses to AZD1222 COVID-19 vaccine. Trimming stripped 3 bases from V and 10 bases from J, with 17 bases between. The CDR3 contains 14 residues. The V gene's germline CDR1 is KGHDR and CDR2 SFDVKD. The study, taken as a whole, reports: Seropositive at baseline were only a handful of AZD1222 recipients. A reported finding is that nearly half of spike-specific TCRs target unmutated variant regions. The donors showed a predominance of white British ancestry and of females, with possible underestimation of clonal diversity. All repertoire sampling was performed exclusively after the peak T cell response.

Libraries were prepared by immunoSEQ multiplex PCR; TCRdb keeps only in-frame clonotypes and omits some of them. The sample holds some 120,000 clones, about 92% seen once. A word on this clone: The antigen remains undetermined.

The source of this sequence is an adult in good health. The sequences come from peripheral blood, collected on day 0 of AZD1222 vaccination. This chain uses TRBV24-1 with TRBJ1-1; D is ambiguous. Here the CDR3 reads CATSDPGRWDGAFF. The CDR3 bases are TGTGCCACCAGTGATCCCGGCCGGTGGGATGGAGCTTTCTTT.